This TCR beta chain comes out of a study of shared clonotypes between healthy human individuals. Of note for this clone: Antigen unknown.

An even split of each subset's genomic DNA across several immunoSEQ plates was performed. The protocol was immunoSEQ multiplex PCR, while the TCRdb copy is restricted to in-frame clones and leaves out a portion. The sample holds millions of clones; roughly 95% are singletons and the top ten take under 0.15%. Germline V gene sequence: CDR1 LNHDA, CDR2 SQIVND (reference sequence). CDR3 length equals 17 residues. V was clipped by 8 bases and J by 6 bases, with 23 bases between them. Regarding the study as a whole: Non-shared clonotypes had lower generation probabilities than clonotypes shared by all four sorted-subset donors.

The specimen was naive CD4+ T cells sorted from blood. The sample's subset: CD45RA+ positively selected. This sequence joins TRBV19 and TRBJ1-6, with D possibly being TRBD1 (5 bases). The clonotype comes from a man aged 18-30 years in good health. The CDR3 DNA sequence: TGTGCCAGTTCTAGGAACGAACCGGGACGGAGTAATTCACCCCTCCACTTT. This gives the protein CASSRNEPGRSNSPLHF.